This T cell receptor (beta chain) emerged from a study of blood T cell repertoires in COVID-19. The ends were cut back, 3 bases at V and 1 base at J, with 10 bases in the middle. CDR3 size: 14 residues. Germline assignment: CDR1 MNHEY and CDR2 SMNVEV (reference sequence). Some clones are missing from TCRdb's copy, which holds only in-frame ones; the method was immunoSEQ multiplex PCR. The data show some 74,000 clones, with 70% to 85% seen just once and roughly 9.8% held by the top ten. The origin of this receptor is a woman aged 50 to 60 with acute or convalescent COVID-19. Specimen: peripheral blood. V usage is TRBV27 and J usage is TRBJ2-7; tentatively, D is TRBD2 (6 bases). In DNA, the CDR3 is TGTGCCAGCAGTTTGAGGAGGGGTTCCTACGAGCAGTACTTC. Protein: CASSLRRGSYEQYF.